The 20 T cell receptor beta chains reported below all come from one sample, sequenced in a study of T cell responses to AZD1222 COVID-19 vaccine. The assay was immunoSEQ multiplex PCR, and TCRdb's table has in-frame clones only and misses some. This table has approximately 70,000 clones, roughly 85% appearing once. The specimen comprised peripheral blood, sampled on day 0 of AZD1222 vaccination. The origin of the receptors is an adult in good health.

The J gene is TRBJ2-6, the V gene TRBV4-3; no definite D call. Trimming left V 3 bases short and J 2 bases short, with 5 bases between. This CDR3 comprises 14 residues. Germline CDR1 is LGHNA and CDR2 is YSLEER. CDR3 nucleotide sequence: TGCGCCAGCAGCCAGGGTGCTGGGGCCAACGTCCTGACTTTC. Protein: CASSQGAGANVLTF.

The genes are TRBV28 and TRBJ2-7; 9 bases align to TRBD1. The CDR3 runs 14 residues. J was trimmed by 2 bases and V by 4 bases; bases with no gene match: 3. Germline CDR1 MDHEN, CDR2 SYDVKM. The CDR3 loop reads CASSWGTGTYEQYF. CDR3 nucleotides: TGTGCCAGCAGTTGGGGGACAGGGACCTACGAGCAGTACTTC.

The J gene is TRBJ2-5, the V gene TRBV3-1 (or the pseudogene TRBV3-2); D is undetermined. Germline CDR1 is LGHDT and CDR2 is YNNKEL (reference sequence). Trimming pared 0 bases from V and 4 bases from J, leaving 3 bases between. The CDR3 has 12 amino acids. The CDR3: CASSQDIETQYF. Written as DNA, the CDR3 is TGTGCCAGCAGCCAAGATATAGAGACCCAGTACTTC.

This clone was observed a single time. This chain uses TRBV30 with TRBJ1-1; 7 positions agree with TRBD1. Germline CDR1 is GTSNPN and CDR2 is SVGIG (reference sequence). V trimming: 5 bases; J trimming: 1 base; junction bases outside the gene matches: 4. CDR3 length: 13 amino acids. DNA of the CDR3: TGTGCCTGGGCTGACAGGGCGAACACTGAAGCTTTCTTT. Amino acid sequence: CAWADRANTEAFF.

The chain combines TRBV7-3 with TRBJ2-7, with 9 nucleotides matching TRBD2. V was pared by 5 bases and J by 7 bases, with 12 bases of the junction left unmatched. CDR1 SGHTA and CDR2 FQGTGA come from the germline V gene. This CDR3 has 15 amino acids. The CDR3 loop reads CASSPGLAGVEEQYF. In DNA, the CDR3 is TGTGCCAGCAGCCCAGGGTTAGCGGGGGTGGAAGAGCAGTACTTC. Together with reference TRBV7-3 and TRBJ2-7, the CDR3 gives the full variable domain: GAGVSQTPSNKVTEKGKYVELRCDPISGHTALYWYRQSLGQGPEFLIYFQGTGAADDSGLPNDRFFAVRPEGSVSTLKIQRTERGDSAVYLCASSPGLAGVEEQYFGPGTRLTVT.

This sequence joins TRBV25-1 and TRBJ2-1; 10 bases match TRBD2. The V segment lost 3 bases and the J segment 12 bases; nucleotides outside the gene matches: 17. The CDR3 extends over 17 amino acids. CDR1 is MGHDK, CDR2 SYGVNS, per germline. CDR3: CASSDEIAGGTLESQFF. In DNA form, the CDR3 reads TGTGCCAGCAGTGATGAAATAGCGGGGGGTACCTTAGAGTCGCAGTTCTTC. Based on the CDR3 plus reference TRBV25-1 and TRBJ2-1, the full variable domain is EADIYQTPRYLVIGTGKKITLECSQTMGHDKMYWYQQDPGMELHLIHYSYGVNSTEKGDLSSESTVSRIRTEHFPLTLESARPSHTSQYLCASSDEIAGGTLESQFFGPGTRLTVL.

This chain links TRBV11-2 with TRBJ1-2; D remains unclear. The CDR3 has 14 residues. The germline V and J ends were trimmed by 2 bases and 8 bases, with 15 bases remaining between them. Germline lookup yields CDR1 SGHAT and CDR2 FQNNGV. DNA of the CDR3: TGTGCCAGCAGCTTATCGGAGGGAGTGGGGGGCTACACCTTC. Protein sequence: CASSLSEGVGGYTF.

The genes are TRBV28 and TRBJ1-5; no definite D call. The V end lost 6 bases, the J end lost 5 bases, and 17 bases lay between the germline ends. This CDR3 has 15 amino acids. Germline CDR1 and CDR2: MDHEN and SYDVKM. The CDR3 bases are TGTGCCAGCAGCTACCTGCGGGTTAGGGATCAGCCCCAGCATTTT. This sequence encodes CASSYLRVRDQPQHF.

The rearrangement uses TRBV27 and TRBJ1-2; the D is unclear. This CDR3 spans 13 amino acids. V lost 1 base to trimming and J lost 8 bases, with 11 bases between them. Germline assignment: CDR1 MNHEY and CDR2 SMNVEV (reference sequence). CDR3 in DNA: TGTGCCAGCAGTTTATACCAGCGCGGAGGCTACACCTTC. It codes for CASSLYQRGGYTF.

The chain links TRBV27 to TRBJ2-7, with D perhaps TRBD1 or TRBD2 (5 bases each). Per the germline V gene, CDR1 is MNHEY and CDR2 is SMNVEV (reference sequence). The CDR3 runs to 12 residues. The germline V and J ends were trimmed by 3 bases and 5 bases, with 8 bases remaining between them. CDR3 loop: CASSFGGDEQYF. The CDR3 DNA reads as TGTGCCAGCAGTTTTGGGGGTGACGAGCAGTACTTC.

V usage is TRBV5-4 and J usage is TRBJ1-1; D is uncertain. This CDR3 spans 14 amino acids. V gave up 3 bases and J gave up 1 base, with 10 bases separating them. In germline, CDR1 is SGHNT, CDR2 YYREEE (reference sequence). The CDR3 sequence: CASSSFDGNTEAFF. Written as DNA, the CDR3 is TGTGCCAGCAGCTCTTTCGACGGGAACACTGAAGCTTTCTTT.

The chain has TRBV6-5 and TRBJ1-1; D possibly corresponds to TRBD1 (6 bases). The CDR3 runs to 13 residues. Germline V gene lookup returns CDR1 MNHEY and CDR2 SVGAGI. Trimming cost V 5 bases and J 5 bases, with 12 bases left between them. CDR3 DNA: TGTGCCAGCAGTCCCCCAGGGGAAACTGAAGCTTTCTTT. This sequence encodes CASSPPGETEAFF.

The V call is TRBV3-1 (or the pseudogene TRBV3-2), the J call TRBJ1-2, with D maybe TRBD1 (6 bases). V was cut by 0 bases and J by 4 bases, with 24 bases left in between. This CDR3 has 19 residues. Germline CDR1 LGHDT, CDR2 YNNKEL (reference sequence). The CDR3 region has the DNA TGTGCCAGCAGCCAAGAGGGGAGGTGGGGGTATACAGGGAGCTATGGCTACACCTTC. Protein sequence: CASSQEGRWGYTGSYGYTF.

The CDR3 sequence: CASSDQPGARGYTF. CDR3 in DNA: TGTGCCAGCAGTGACCAACCGGGGGCGAGGGGCTACACCTTC. The rearrangement links TRBV6-4 to TRBJ1-2; D might be TRBD1 (6 bases). Looked up from germline, CDR1 is MRHNA and CDR2 is SNTAGT. Trimming left V 2 bases short and J 8 bases short, with 15 bases between. The CDR3 extends over 14 amino acids.

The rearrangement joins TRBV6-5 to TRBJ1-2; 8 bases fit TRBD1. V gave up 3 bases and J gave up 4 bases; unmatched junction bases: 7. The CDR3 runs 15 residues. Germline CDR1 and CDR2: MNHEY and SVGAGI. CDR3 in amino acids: CASSYGAGTGYGYTF. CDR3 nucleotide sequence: TGTGCCAGCAGTTATGGTGCCGGGACAGGCTATGGCTACACCTTC.

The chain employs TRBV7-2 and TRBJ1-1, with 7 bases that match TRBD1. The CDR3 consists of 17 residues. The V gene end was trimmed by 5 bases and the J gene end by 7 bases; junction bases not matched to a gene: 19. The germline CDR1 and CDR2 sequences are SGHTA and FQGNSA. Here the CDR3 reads CASSPRPGTVLGNEAFF. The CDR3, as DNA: TGTGCCAGCAGCCCACGTCCCGGGACAGTGTTGGGCAATGAAGCTTTCTTT.

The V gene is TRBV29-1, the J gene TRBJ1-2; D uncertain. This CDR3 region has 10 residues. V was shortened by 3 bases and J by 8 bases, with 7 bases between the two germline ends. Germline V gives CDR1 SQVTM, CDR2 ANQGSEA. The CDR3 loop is CSVEREGYTF. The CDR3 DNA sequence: TGCAGCGTTGAGAGGGAGGGCTACACCTTC.

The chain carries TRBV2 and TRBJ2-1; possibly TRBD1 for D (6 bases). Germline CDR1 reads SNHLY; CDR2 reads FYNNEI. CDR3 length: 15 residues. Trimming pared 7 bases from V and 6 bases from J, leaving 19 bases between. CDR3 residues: CASNPDSTPFNEQFF. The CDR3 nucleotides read TGTGCCAGCAATCCGGACAGTACACCCTTCAATGAGCAGTTCTTC.

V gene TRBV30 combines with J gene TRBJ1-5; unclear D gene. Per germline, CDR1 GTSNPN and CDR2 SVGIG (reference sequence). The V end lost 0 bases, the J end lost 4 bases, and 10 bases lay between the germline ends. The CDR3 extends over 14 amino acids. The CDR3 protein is CAWSVTSRNQPQHF. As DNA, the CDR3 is TGTGCCTGGAGTGTGACCAGTCGAAATCAGCCCCAGCATTTT.

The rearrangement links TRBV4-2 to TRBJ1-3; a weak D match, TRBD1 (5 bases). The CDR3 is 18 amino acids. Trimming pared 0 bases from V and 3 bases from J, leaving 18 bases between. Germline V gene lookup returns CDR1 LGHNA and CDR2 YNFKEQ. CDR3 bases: TGTGCCAGCAGCCAAGATCTTGGGCAGGGAATGTTTGGAAACACCATATATTTT. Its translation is CASSQDLGQGMFGNTIYF.